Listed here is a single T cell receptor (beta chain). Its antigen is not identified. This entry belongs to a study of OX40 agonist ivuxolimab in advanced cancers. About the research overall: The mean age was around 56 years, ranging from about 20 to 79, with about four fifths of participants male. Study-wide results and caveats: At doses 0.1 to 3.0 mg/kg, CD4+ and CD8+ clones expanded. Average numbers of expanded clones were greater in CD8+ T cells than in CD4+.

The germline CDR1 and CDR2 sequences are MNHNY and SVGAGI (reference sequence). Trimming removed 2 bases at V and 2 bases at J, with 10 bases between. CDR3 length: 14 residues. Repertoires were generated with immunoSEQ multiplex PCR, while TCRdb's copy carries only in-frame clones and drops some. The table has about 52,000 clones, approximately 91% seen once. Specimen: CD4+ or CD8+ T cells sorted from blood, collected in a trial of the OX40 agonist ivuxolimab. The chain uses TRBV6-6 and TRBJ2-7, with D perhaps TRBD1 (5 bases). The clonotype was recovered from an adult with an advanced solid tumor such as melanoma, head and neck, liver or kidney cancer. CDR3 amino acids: CASSYRDSAYEQYF. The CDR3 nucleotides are TGTGCCAGCAGTTACAGAGACAGCGCCTACGAGCAGTACTTC.